The subject of this entry is one T cell receptor (beta chain). Its antigen is undetermined. Germline assignment: CDR1 SGHVS and CDR2 FNYEAQ. This CDR3 is built from 14 residues. Trimming at V came to 3 bases and at J to 6 bases, leaving 4 bases not matched to a gene. The data derive from a study of shared clonotypes between healthy human individuals. Some clones are missing from TCRdb's copy, which holds only in-frame ones; the method was immunoSEQ multiplex PCR. The repertoire holds over a million clones, with approximately 98% as singletons. General study findings and limits: Generally, estimated richness proved larger in naive subsets than it did in memory subsets.

The material sequenced was naive CD4+ T cells sorted from blood. The subset denotes: CD45RA+ positively selected. The rearrangement uses TRBV7-6 and TRBJ1-4, with TRBD1 matching 7 bases. This sequence originates from a man aged 25 to 40 in good health. The CDR3 nucleotides read TGTGCCAGCAGCTTCGGGACAGCCGATGAAAAACTGTTTTTT. Translating it yields CASSFGTADEKLFF.